This note documents a single T cell receptor (beta chain) sequence. What it binds is unknown. Method: immunoSEQ multiplex PCR; TCRdb's copy keeps in-frame clones and lacks some. This sample has some 44,000 clones, with around 83% found just once. This specimen belongs to a study of a mutant IDH1 vaccine in newly diagnosed glioma. Whole-study context: Sex among treated patients split about 62% male, about 38% female; mean age was roughly 40 years. Radiotherapy, temozolomide, or both had been given previously, and both were given to most. Weeks 35 and 47 hosted visits V12 and V13, respectively. Study-level findings and limits: Vaccination induced immune responses in around 93% of patients.

Time point indicated: week 35, safety follow-up. Alongside topical imiquimod, each dose of vaccine comprised 300 ug of mutant IDH1 20-mer peptide. V lost 5 bases and J lost 14; bases outside the gene matches: 12. This CDR3 region has 13 residues. CDR1 is MNHNS and CDR2 is SASEGT in the germline V gene. This clonotype was sampled from a woman between 50 and 59 years old with glioma. The specimen was PBMCs, collected from a glioma patient whose treatment included an IDH1 peptide vaccine. The chain joins TRBV6-1 to TRBJ1-5; 7 bases match TRBD1. CDR3 sequence (DNA): TGTGCCAGCAGTAGCAACTCCCGGGACAGTGAGCATTTT. Amino acids: CASSSNSRDSEHF.